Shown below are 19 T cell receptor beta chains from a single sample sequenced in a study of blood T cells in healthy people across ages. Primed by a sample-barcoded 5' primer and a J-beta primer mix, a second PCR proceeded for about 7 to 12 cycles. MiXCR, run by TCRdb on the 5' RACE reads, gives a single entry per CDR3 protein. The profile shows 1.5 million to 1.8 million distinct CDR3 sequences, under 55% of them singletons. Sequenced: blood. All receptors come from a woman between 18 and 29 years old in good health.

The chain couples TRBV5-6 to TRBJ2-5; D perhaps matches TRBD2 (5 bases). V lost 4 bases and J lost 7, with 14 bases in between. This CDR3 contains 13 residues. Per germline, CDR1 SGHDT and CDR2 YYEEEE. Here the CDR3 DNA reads TGTGCCAGCAGCCTCGAATCCCGGGGGACCCAGTACTTC. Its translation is CASSLESRGTQYF.

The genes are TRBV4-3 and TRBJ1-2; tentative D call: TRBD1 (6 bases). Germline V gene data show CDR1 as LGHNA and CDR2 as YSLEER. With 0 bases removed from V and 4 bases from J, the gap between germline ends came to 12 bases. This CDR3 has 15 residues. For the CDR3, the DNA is TGCGCCAGCAGCCAAGATCGGTGGGGGCCCTATGGCTACACCTTC. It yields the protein CASSQDRWGPYGYTF.

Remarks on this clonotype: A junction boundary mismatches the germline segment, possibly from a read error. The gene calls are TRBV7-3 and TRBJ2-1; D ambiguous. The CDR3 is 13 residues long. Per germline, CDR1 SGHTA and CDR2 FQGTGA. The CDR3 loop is CASSPRDHNGQFF. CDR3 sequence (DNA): TGTGCCAGCAGCCCCCGCGACCACAATGGGCAGTTCTTC.

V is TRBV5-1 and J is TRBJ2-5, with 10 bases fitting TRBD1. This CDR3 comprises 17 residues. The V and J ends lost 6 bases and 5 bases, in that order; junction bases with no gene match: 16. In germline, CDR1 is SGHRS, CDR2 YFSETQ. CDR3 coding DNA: TGCGCCAGCACCCACCCGGGACAGGGGATTTTTAGCGAGACCCAGTACTTC. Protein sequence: CASTHPGQGIFSETQYF.

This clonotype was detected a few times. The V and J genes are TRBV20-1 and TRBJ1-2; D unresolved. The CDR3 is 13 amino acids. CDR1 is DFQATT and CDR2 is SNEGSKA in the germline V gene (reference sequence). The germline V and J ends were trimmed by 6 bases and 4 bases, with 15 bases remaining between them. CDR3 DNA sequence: TGCAGTGCAAGCTCCGACTACCTCTATGGCTACACCTTC. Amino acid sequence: CSASSDYLYGYTF.

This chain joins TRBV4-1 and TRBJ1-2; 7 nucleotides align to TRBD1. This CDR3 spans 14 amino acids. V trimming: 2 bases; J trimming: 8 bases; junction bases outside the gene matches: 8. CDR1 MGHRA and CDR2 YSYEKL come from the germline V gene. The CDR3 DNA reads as TGCGCCAGCAGCCAACCCCGCCAGGGGGAAGGCTACACCTTC. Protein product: CASSQPRQGEGYTF.

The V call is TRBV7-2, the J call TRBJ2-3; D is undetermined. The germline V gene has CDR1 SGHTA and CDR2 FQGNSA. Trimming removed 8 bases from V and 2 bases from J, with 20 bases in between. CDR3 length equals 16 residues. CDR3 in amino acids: CASRLKGLHFTDTQYF. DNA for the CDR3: TGTGCCAGCCGATTGAAAGGCCTCCACTTCACAGATACGCAGTATTTT.

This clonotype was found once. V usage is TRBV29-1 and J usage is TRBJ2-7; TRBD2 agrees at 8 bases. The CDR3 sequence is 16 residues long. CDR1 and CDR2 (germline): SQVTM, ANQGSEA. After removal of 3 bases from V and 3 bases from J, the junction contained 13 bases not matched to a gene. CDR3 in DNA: TGCAGCGTTGACGGGGTAGCGGGAAATCCAGACTACGAGCAGTACTTC. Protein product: CSVDGVAGNPDYEQYF.

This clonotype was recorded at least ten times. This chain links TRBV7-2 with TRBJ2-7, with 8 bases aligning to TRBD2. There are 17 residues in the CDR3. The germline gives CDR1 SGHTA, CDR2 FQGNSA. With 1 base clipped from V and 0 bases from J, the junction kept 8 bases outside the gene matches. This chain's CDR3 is CASSLVALAGASYEQYF. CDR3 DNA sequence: TGTGCCAGCAGCTTAGTTGCCCTAGCGGGTGCCTCCTACGAGCAGTACTTC.

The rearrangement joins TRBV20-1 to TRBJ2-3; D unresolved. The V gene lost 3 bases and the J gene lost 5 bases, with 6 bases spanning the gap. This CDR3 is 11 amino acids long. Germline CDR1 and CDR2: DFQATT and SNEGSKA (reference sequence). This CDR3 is CSASWEDTQYF. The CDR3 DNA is TGCAGTGCTAGTTGGGAAGATACGCAGTATTTT.

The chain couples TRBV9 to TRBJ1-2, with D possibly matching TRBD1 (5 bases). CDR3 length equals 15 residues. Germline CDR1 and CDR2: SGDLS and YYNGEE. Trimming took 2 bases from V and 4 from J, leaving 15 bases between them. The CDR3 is CASSVGDLPSYGYTF. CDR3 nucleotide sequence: TGTGCCAGCAGCGTGGGGGACTTACCTAGCTATGGCTACACCTTC. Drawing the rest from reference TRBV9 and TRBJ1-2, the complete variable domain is DSGVTQTPKHLITATGQRVTLRCSPRSGDLSVYWYQQSLDQGLQFLIQYYNGEERAKGNILERFSAQQFPDLHSELNLSSLELGDSALYFCASSVGDLPSYGYTFGSGTRLTVV.

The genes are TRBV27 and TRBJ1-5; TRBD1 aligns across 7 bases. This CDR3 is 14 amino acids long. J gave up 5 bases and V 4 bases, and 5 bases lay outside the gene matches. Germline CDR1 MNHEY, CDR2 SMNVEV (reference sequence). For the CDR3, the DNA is TGTGCCAGCAGTTGGACAGGCAGCGATCAGCCCCAGCATTTT. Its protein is CASSWTGSDQPQHF.

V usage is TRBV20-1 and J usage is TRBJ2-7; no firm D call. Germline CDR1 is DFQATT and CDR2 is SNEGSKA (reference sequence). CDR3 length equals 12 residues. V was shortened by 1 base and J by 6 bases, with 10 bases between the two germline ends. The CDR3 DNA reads TGCAGTGCTAGAGCCCCCGGTATCGAGCAGTACTTC. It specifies CSARAPGIEQYF.

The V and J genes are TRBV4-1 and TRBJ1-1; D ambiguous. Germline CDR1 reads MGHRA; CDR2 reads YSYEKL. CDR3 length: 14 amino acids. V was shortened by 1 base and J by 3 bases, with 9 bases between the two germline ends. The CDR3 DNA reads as TGCGCCAGCAGCCAAGCTGGATATTACACTGAAGCTTTCTTT. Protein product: CASSQAGYYTEAFF.

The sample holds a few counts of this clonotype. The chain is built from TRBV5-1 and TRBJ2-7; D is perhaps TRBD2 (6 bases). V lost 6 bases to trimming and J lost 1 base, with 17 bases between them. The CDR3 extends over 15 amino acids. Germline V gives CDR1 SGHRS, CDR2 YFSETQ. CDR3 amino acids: CASTPGGANSYEQYF. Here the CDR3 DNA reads TGCGCCAGCACCCCCGGAGGGGCCAATTCCTACGAGCAGTACTTC. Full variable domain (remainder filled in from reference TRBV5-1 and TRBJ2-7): KAGVTQTPRYLIKTRGQQVTLSCSPISGHRSVSWYQQTPGQGLQFLFEYFSETQRNKGNFPGRFSGRQFSNSRSEMNVSTLELGDSALYLCASTPGGANSYEQYFGPGTRLTVT.

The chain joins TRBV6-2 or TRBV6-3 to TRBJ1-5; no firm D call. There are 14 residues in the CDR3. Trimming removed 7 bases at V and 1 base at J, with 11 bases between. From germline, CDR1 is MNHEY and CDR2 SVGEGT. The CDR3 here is CASTPTRSNQPQHF. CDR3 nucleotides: TGTGCCAGCACCCCAACTCGGAGCAATCAGCCCCAGCATTTT.

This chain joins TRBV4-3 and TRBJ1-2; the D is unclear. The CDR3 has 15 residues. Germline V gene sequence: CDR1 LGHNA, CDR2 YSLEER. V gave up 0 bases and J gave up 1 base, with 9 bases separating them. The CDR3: CASSQDIPVNYGYTF. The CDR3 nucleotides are TGCGCCAGCAGCCAAGATATTCCCGTTAACTATGGCTACACCTTC.

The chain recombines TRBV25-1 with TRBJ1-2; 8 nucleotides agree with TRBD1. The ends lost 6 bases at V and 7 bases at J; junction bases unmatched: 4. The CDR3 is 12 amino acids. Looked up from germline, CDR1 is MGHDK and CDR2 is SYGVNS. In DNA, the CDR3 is TGTGCCAGCAGAGCGGACAGGGTTGGCTACACCTTC. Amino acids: CASRADRVGYTF.

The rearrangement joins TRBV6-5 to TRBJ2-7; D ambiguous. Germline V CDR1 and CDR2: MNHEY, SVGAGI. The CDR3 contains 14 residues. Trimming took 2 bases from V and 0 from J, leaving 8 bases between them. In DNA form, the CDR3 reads TGTGCCAGCAGTTACGCTAGTAGCTCCTACGAGCAGTACTTC. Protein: CASSYASSSYEQYF.